Given below is one T cell receptor (beta chain) in context. What it binds is not known. The entry originates in a study of cytomegalovirus exposure and HLA in healthy donors. General study findings and limits: Immune exposure information comprised only CMV serostatus.

Both 60 Vbeta primers and 13 Jbeta primers went into the PCR. Assay used: immunoSEQ multiplex PCR; TCRdb lists only in-frame clones, some missing. Its table lists 53,000 or so clones. The CDR3 is 19 residues long. CDR1 is LNHDA and CDR2 is SQIVND in the germline V gene (reference sequence). J lost 0 bases, V lost 7 bases, and 16 bases had no gene match. Sequencing was done on a sample of PBMCs. The clonotype comes from a man between 18 and 35 years old in good health and CMV-seropositive. J is TRBJ2-1 and V is TRBV19, with 9 positions matching TRBD2. This CDR3 is CASTDLAGGFLSSYNEQFF. CDR3 coding DNA: TGTGCCAGTACGGATCTGGCGGGAGGGTTCCTCAGCTCCTACAATGAGCAGTTCTTC.